Listed here are 8 T cell receptor beta chains from one sample, sequenced in a study of blood T cell repertoires in COVID-19. Sequencing used immunoSEQ multiplex PCR; TCRdb keeps in-frame clones, though not all of them. This table holds roughly 440,000 clones, about 91% found once. The sample comprised peripheral blood. All receptors come from a woman between 45 and 60 years old with COVID-19, enrolled during active disease.

The chain uses TRBV3-1 (or the pseudogene TRBV3-2) and TRBJ1-1; no clear D gene. The CDR3 is 12 amino acids. Trimming cost V 1 base and J 11 bases, with 11 bases left between them. Germline CDR1 LGHDT, CDR2 YNNKEL (reference sequence). CDR3 sequence reads: CASSQGLSSAFF. The CDR3 coding sequence is TGTGCCAGCAGCCAAGGACTGAGTTCGGCTTTCTTT.

V is TRBV27 and J is TRBJ1-1; a possible D gene is TRBD1 (5 bases). Trimming removed 8 bases from V and 3 bases from J, with 13 bases in between. CDR3 length: 13 amino acids. CDR1 MNHEY and CDR2 SMNVEV come from the germline V gene (reference sequence). The CDR3 nucleotides read TGTGCCAGCTTTCGGGGGGGGTACACTGAAGCTTTCTTT. Translation gives CASFRGGYTEAFF.

The CDR3 here is CASSANRQIYGYTF. The CDR3 DNA sequence: TGCGCCAGCAGTGCGAACAGGCAGATCTATGGCTACACCTTC. The chain joins TRBV10-2 to TRBJ1-2; D perhaps matches TRBD1 (5 bases). In germline, CDR1 is WSHSY, CDR2 SAAADI. This CDR3 region has 14 residues. Trimming left V 4 bases short and J 4 bases short, with 13 bases between.

The chain carries TRBV6-1 and TRBJ1-2; 9 bases align to TRBD1. V gave up 3 bases and J gave up 6 bases; unmatched junction bases: 5. CDR1 is MNHNS, CDR2 SASEGT, per germline. There are 14 residues in the CDR3. CDR3: CASSEGQGENGYTF. The CDR3 coding sequence is TGTGCCAGCAGTGAGGGACAGGGTGAGAATGGCTACACCTTC.

This chain links TRBV2 with TRBJ1-1, with D maybe TRBD1 (5 bases). V lost 5 bases and J lost 5, with 12 bases in between. CDR1 is SNHLY, CDR2 FYNNEI, per germline. This CDR3 contains 13 residues. In nucleotides, the CDR3 is TGTGCCAGCAGTATCGCAGGGAGGACTGAAGCTTTCTTT. This encodes CASSIAGRTEAFF.

The chain couples TRBV19 to TRBJ2-5; the D gene is possibly TRBD2 (5 bases). Germline V gene data show CDR1 as LNHDA and CDR2 as SQIVND (reference sequence). This CDR3 is 13 amino acids long. V was cut by 4 bases and J by 4 bases, with 10 bases left in between. The CDR3 region is CASSTGFRETQYF. DNA for the CDR3: TGTGCCAGTAGTACGGGATTCAGAGAGACCCAGTACTTC.

This clone was detected once. This rearrangement joins TRBV12-3 or TRBV12-4 to TRBJ2-1; 8 bases fit TRBD1. The CDR3 has 13 residues. The trim removed 3 bases at V and 9 bases at J, leaving 4 bases unmatched. DNA of the CDR3: TGTGCCAGCAGTTTCGGACAGGGTGGTGAGCAGTTCTTC. Residues: CASSFGQGGEQFF.

The chain couples TRBV10-3 to TRBJ2-2, with TRBD1 matching over 7 bases. The germline gives CDR1 ENHRY, CDR2 SYGVKD. The CDR3 covers 14 residues. Germline trimming cut 6 bases from V and 2 bases from J; bases unmatched to any gene: 3. CDR3 sequence: CAIRGTENTGELFF. DNA for the CDR3: TGTGCCATCAGGGGGACAGAAAACACCGGGGAGCTGTTTTTT.